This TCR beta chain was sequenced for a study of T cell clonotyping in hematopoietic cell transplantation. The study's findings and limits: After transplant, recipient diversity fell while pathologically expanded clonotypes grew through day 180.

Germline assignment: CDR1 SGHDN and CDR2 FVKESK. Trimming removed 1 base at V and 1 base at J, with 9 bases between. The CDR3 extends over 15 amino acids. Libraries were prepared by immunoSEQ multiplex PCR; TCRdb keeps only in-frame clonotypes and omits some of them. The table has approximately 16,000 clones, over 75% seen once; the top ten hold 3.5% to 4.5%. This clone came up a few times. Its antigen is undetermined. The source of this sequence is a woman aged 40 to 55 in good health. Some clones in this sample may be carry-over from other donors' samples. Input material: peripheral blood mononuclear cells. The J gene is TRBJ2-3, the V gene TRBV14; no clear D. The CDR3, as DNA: TGTGCCAGCAGCCAAGGGCAACTTCGCACAGATACGCAGTATTTT. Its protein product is CASSQGQLRTDTQYF.